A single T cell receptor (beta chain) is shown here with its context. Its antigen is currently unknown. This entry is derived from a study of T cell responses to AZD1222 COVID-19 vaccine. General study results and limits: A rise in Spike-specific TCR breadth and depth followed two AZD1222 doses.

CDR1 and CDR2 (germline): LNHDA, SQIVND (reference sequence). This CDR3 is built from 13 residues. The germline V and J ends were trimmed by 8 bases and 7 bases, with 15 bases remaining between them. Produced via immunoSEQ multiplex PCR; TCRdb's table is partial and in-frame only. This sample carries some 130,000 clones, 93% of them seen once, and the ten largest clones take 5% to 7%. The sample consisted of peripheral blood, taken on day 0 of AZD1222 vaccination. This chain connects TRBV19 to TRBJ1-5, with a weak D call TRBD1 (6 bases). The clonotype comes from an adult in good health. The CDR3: CASSEGGEQPQHF. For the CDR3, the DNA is TGTGCCAGTTCCGAAGGGGGAGAACAGCCCCAGCATTTT.